This T cell receptor beta chain was documented in a study of blood T cell repertoires in COVID-19. Study background: Italy, Spain and the United States were the sources of the convalescent and acute COVID-19 samples. T cells, B-cell-depleted T cells, or PBMCs supplied cDNA or gDNA.

In the original analysis: The authors estimated nucleated cell counts from reference gene primer amplification. The repertoire was sequenced with immunoSEQ multiplex PCR; TCRdb's copy has only in-frame clones and lacks some. For V, J and clone size, that table is used; D and trimming come from the DNA. The data show some 210,000 clones, approximately 85% seen once. The receptor was derived from a woman aged 70-85 years with active or convalescent COVID-19. Sequencing was carried out using peripheral blood.

CDR3 in DNA: TGCGCCAGCAGCCAGAGTCGGGGGGGGGAATACGAGCAGTACTTC. It is translated as CASSQSRGGEYEQYF. The chain recombines TRBV4-1 with TRBJ2-7; 8 bases line up with TRBD2. V was clipped by 3 bases and J by 4 bases; unmatched bases: 8. The germline V gene encodes CDR1 MGHRA and CDR2 YSYEKL. The CDR3 sequence is 15 residues long.